A selection of T cell receptor beta chains follows, all from one sample in a study of radiotherapy plus CTLA-4 blockade in lung cancer. Assay used: immunoSEQ multiplex PCR; TCRdb lists only in-frame clones, some missing. In the table there are 55,000 to 85,000 clones, roughly three quarters of which are singletons. This material consisted of peripheral blood, taken from a patient treated with radiotherapy plus ipilimumab. The receptors shown here come from a human donor with non-small cell lung cancer whose response to radiotherapy plus ipilimumab could not be evaluated. Some clones in this sample may be carry-over from other donors' samples. Both conserved end residues are part of each CDR3. Fields, in order: V gene, D gene, clone size, J gene, CDR3 DNA, CDR3 protein. A D gene is named only where the DNA matches it firmly. Size is stated for part of the rows, as once, few or many counts, or as a class when the clone is expanded.

>TRBV29-1|.|few|TRBJ1-2
TGCAGTGCCGACAGCGCCTATGGCTACACCTTC
CSADSAYGYTF
>TRBV7-9|TRBD1|.|TRBJ1-6
TGTGCCAGCAGCAAAGAGGACAGGGAACATTCACCCCTCCACTTT
CASSKEDREHSPLHF
>TRBV28|TRBD2|.|TRBJ2-5
TGTGCCAGCAAGGGACTAGAGTACCAAGAGACCCAGTACTTC
CASKGLEYQETQYF
>TRBV27|TRBD1|.|TRBJ2-3
TGTGCCAGCAGTTACAGGGGTGGAGATACGCAGTATTTT
CASSYRGGDTQYF
>TRBV6-5|TRBD2|.|TRBJ2-1
TGTGCCAGCAGACCCGGGGGGAGCCTCAATGAGCAGTTCTTC
CASRPGGSLNEQFF
>TRBV9|TRBD2|.|TRBJ2-5
TGTGCCAGCAGCGCCGGGACTAGCGGGGAAAAAGAGACCCAGTACTTC
CASSAGTSGEKETQYF
>TRBV7-2|.|.|TRBJ2-2
TGTGCCAGCAGCTTGGCCGTCGGGGAGCTGTTTTTT
CASSLAVGELFF
>TRBV5-1|.|.|TRBJ1-6
TGCGCCAGCAGCTTGGGCGAGACCTATAATTCACCCCTCCACTTT
CASSLGETYNSPLHF
>TRBV9|.|.|TRBJ2-1
TGTGCCAGCAGCGCCGGTCTTAGCTCCTACAATGAGCAGTTCTTC
CASSAGLSSYNEQFF
>TRBV5-1|.|.|TRBJ2-3
TGCGCCAGCAGCTCAAACCGGGACTTCCCCACAGATACGCAGTATTTT
CASSSNRDFPTDTQYF
>TRBV6-5|TRBD1|.|TRBJ1-1
TGTGCCAGCAGTTACACAGGGGTAGGGACTGAAGCTTTCTTT
CASSYTGVGTEAFF
>TRBV6-6|TRBD2|.|TRBJ2-1
TGTGCCAGCAGTTACGGCGGGGGGGGGTCCTACAATGAGCAGTTCTTC
CASSYGGGGSYNEQFF
>TRBV5-1|TRBD1|once|TRBJ1-1
TGCGCCAGCAGCCGGGGGGACAGGGGAAACACTGAAGCTTTCTTT
CASSRGDRGNTEAFF
>TRBV27|TRBD1|once|TRBJ2-2
TGTGCCAGCAGTACAGGGGACAGGACCGGGGAGCTGTTTTTT
CASSTGDRTGELFF
>TRBV5-6|TRBD1|.|TRBJ2-1
TGTGCCAGCAGCTTGGCCCTCCGGGACAGGGCCCTCAATGAGCAGTTCTTC
CASSLALRDRALNEQFF
>TRBV10-3|.|.|TRBJ2-5
TGTGCCATCAGGCAGGGGACCCAAGAGACCCAGTACTTC
CAIRQGTQETQYF
>TRBV7-9|.|.|TRBJ2-3
TGTGCCAGCAGCCTGAGCACGGATACGCAGTATTTT
CASSLSTDTQYF
>TRBV5-6|.|few|TRBJ2-7
TGTGCCAGCAGCTTGCGACAGCGCTACGAGCAGTACTTC
CASSLRQRYEQYF
>TRBV7-2|.|.|TRBJ2-1
TGTGCCTCCAGGGCGGGGGCGTTAAGTGAGCAGTTCTTC
CASRAGALSEQFF
>TRBV28|.|.|TRBJ1-2
TGTGCCAGCAGCTATTATTCGGCAGGCGCCTCAAACTATGGCTACACCTTC
CASSYYSAGASNYGYTF
>TRBV27|TRBD1|.|TRBJ2-7
TGTGCCAGCAGTTTATGGGGGACAGGTGTCTACGAGCAGTACTTC
CASSLWGTGVYEQYF
>TRBV27|.|.|TRBJ1-2
TGTGCCAGCAGTTTAGGCAGGGGAACGGCTATGGGCGGCTACACCTTC
CASSLGRGTAMGGYTF
>TRBV27|.|.|TRBJ2-3
TGTGCCAGCAGTTTATGGGTGGGGGGGCATACAGATACGCAGTATTTT
CASSLWVGGHTDTQYF
>TRBV18|.|.|TRBJ2-1
TGTGCCAGCTCGGGGGGACAGACCTACAATGAGCAGTTCTTC
CASSGGQTYNEQFF
>TRBV2|.|.|TRBJ1-1
TGTGCCAGCCAAAAGGGAGGGATCACTGAAGCTTTCTTT
CASQKGGITEAFF
>TRBV11-2|TRBD2|few|TRBJ2-1
TGTGCCAGCAGCTTAAACCTAGCGGGGGGGAGCAATGAGCAGTTCTTC
CASSLNLAGGSNEQFF
>TRBV4-1|.|.|TRBJ1-1
TGCGCCAGCAGCCTGGGATGGACACAGACGAACACTGAAGCTTTCTTT
CASSLGWTQTNTEAFF
>TRBV11-3|TRBD1|.|TRBJ2-1
TGTGCCAGCAGCCCGCCGGGACAGGGGGCAAATGAGCAGTTCTTC
CASSPPGQGANEQFF
>TRBV28|.|.|TRBJ2-5
TGTGCCAGCAGCAGATCAGGGATCGAGACCCAGTACTTC
CASSRSGIETQYF
>TRBV5-4|.|once|TRBJ2-5
TGTGCCAGCGGACTAGAGACCCAGTACTTC
CASGLETQYF
>TRBV9|.|few|TRBJ2-5
TGTGCCAGCAGCCCCCAACCGGGGGAAGGGGAGACCCAGTACTTC
CASSPQPGEGETQYF
>TRBV6-5|.|.|TRBJ2-2
TGTGCCAGCAGTTACTCGGACAAACTTAACACCGGGGAGCTGTTTTTT
CASSYSDKLNTGELFF
>TRBV5-1|.|.|TRBJ1-1
TGCGCCAGCAGCTCTAGGGAGGGTGGTACTGAAGCTTTCTTT
CASSSREGGTEAFF
>TRBV7-9|TRBD2|once|TRBJ2-1
TGTGCCAGCAGCAACCCAGTAACTAGCGGGGGGTGGTTCTTC
CASSNPVTSGGWFF
>TRBV7-6|.|once|TRBJ1-1
TGTGCCAGCAGCACCCAGGAGAACACTGAAGCTTTCTTT
CASSTQENTEAFF
>TRBV6-1|.|.|TRBJ1-2
TGTGCCAGCAGTGTGCAGGGGCATTATGGCTACACCTTC
CASSVQGHYGYTF
>TRBV18|TRBD1|.|TRBJ2-7
TGTGCCAGCTCACAACTTCCGGGACAGACCTCCTACGAGCAGTACTTC
CASSQLPGQTSYEQYF
>TRBV19|.|few|TRBJ1-5
TGTGCCAGTTCGGGGGGAGTTCAGCCCCAGCATTTT
CASSGGVQPQHF
>TRBV20-1|.|.|TRBJ1-2
TGCAGTGCTAAGAACAGTTATGGCTACACCTTC
CSAKNSYGYTF
>TRBV5-1|.|.|TRBJ1-4
TGCGCCAGCAGCCCTGAGGGGGGGGGAAAACTGTTTTTT
CASSPEGGGKLFF
>TRBV7-8|.|.|TRBJ1-5
TGTGCCAGCAGCCAGTCAAGGGGGGGAAAGGGAACCGCGCCCCAGCATTTT
CASSQSRGGKGTAPQHF
>TRBV7-9|.|.|TRBJ2-2
TGTGCCAGCAGCCCCCCCACAGTGAACACCGGGGAGCTGTTTTTT
CASSPPTVNTGELFF
>TRBV5-6|.|.|TRBJ2-7
TGTGCCAGCAGCTTGACAGGTATTTACGAGCAGTACTTC
CASSLTGIYEQYF
>TRBV4-3|.|.|TRBJ1-1
TGCGCCAGCAGCCAAGATAGCGGGGGAGGGAAGACTGAAGCTTTCTTT
CASSQDSGGGKTEAFF
>TRBV5-4|.|few|TRBJ2-7
TGTGCCAGCAGCTCCGACACCTACGAGCAGTACTTC
CASSSDTYEQYF
>TRBV4-1|TRBD1|.|TRBJ2-3
TGCGCCAGCAGCCAAGCCGGGACAGGGAATGCAGATACGCAGTATTTT
CASSQAGTGNADTQYF
>TRBV19|.|.|TRBJ1-4
TGTGCCAGTAGAAGGACAGACTATGTAATCGAAAAACTGTTTTTT
CASRRTDYVIEKLFF
>TRBV6-1|.|.|TRBJ1-1
TGTGCCAGCAGTGAAGCAGACCGAGGTACTGAAGCTTTCTTT
CASSEADRGTEAFF
>TRBV4-2|TRBD1|once|TRBJ2-7
TGTGCCAGCAGCCCTCTCCGGGACAGGGCCTACGAGCAGTACTTC
CASSPLRDRAYEQYF
>TRBV10-3|TRBD1|.|TRBJ2-2
TGTGCCATCAGTGAGACAGGGGACAACACCGGGGAGCTGTTTTTT
CAISETGDNTGELFF